This TCR beta chain stems from a study of tumor-infiltrating lymphocytes in primary liver carcinoma. General study points: Tumors had a significantly higher top-250-clone fraction than blood (p = 0.039).

Germline assignment: CDR1 SQVTM and CDR2 ANQGSEA. The CDR3 length is 13 residues. Synthesis of TCR beta cDNA was carried out from approximately 470 ng total RNA with a constant-region primer. Construction of TCR beta libraries relied on three successive nested multiplex PCR rounds employing slightly modified ARM-PCR. Rounds one and two of PCR, each of about 10 cycles, were primed with TRBV1-TRBV30 forward primers and a C-beta reverse primer. TCRdb reprocessed the multiplex PCR reads with MiXCR, giving one entry per CDR3 protein. The repertoire holds 55,000 to 65,000 distinct CDR3 sequences, with 60% to 85% as singletons. Unsorted bulk tissue (roughly 19-31 mg) underwent RNA and DNA co-extraction. As to this clonotype: The target antigen is unknown. An end of the junction differs from the germline gene, which may be a read error.

The clonotype comes from a man between 40 and 49 years old with primary liver carcinoma and hepatitis B virus infection. Sequenced material: liver tumor tissue from sampling region 2. Subset in this sample: tumor region T2, inferior pole. The chain combines TRBV29-1 with TRBJ2-1; TRBD2 aligns across 7 bases. Written as DNA, the CDR3 is TGCAGCACAGGACTAGTGGGAGCGACTGAGCGGTTCTTC. Translated, it gives CSTGLVGATERFF.